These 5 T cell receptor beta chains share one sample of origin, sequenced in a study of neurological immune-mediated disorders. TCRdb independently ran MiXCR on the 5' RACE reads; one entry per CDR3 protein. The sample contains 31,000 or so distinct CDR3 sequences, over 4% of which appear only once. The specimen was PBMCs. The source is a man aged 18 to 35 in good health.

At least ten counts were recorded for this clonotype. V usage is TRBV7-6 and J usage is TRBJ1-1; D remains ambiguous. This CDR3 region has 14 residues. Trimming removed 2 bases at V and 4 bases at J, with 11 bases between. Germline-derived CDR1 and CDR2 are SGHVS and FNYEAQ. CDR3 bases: TGTGCCAGCAGCTTAAAAGGTTACGGCACTGAAGCTTTCTTT. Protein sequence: CASSLKGYGTEAFF.

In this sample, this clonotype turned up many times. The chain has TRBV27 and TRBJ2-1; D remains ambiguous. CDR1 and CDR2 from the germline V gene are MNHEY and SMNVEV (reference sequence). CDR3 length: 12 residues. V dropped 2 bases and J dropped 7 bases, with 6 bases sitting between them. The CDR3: CASSLVGNEQFF. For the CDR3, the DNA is TGTGCCAGCAGTTTAGTTGGGAATGAGCAGTTCTTC.

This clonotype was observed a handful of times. CDR3 in amino acids: CASSPSGQGDTEAFF. The CDR3, as DNA: TGTGCCAGCTCACCCTCGGGACAGGGCGACACTGAAGCTTTCTTT. This chain connects TRBV18 to TRBJ1-1; TRBD1 agrees at 9 bases. The CDR3 consists of 15 residues. The germline V gene encodes CDR1 KGHSH and CDR2 LQKENI. V dropped 3 bases and J dropped 3; count of bases not matched to a gene: 5.

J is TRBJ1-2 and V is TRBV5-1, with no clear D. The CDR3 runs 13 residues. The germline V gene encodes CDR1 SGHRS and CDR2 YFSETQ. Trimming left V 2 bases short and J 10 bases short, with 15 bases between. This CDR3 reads CASSFLLEDLYTF. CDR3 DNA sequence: TGCGCCAGCAGCTTCTTGTTGGAGGATCTCTACACCTTC. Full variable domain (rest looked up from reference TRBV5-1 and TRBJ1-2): KAGVTQTPRYLIKTRGQQVTLSCSPISGHRSVSWYQQTPGQGLQFLFEYFSETQRNKGNFPGRFSGRQFSNSRSEMNVSTLELGDSALYLCASSFLLEDLYTFGSGTRLTVV.

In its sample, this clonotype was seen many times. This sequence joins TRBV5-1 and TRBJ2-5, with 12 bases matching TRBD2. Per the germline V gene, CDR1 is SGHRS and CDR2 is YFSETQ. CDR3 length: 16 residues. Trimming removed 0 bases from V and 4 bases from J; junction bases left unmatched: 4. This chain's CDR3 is CASSLDGLAGRETQYF. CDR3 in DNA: TGCGCCAGCAGCTTGGACGGACTAGCGGGGAGAGAGACCCAGTACTTC.